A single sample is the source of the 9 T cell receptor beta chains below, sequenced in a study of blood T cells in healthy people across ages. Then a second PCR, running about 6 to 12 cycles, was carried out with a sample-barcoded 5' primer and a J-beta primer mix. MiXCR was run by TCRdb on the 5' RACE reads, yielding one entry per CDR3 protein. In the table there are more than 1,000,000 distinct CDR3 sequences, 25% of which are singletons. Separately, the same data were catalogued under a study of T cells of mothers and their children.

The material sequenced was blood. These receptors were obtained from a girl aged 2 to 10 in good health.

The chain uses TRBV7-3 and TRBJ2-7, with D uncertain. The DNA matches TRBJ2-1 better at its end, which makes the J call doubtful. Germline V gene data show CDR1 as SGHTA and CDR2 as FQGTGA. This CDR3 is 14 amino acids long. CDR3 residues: CASSLTGRLSEQFF. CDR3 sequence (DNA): TGTGCCAGCAGCTTAACGGGCCGGTTGAGTGAGCAGTTCTTC.

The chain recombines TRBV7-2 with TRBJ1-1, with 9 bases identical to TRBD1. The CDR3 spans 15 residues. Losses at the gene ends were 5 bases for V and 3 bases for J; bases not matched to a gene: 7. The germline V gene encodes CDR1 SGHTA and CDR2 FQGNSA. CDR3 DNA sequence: TGTGCCAGCAGCGCAAAACAGGGGGCGGACACTGAAGCTTTCTTT. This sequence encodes CASSAKQGADTEAFF.

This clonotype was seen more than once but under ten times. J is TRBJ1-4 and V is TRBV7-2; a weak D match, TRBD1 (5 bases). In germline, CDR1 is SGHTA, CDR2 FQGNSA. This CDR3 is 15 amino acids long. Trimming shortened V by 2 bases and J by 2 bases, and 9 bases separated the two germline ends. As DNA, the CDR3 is TGTGCCAGCAGCTTACGGGGGATGACTAATGAAAAACTGTTTTTT. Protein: CASSLRGMTNEKLFF.

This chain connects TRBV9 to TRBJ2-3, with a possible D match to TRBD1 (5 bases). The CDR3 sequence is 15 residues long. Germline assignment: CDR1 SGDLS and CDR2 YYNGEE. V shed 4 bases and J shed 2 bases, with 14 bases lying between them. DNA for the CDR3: TGTGCCAGCAGCACCAGGACATATCCCACAGATACGCAGTATTTT. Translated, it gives CASSTRTYPTDTQYF.

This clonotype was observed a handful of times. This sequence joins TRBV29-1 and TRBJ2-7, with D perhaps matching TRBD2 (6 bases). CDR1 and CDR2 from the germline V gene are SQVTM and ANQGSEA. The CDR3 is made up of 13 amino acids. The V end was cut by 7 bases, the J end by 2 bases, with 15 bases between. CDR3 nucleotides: TGCAGCGCCGAGGGGACTGGAACCTACGAGCAGTACTTC. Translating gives CSAEGTGTYEQYF.

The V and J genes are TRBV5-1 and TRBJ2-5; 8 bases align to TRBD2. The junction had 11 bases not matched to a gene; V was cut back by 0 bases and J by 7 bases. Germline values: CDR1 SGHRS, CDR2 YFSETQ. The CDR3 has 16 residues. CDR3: CASSLASAGGAGTQYF. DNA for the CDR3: TGCGCCAGCAGCTTGGCCAGTGCGGGGGGAGCAGGGACCCAGTACTTC.

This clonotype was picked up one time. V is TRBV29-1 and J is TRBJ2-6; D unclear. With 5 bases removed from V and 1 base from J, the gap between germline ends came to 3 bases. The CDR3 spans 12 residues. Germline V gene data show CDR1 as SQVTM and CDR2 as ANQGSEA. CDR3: CSVWSGANVLTF. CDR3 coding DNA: TGCAGCGTTTGGTCTGGGGCCAACGTCCTGACTTTC.

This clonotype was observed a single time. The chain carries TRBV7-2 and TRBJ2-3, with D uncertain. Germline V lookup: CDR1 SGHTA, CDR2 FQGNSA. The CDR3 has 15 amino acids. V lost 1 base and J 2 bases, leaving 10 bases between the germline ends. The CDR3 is CASSLGAFFTDTQYF. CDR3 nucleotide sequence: TGTGCCAGCAGCTTAGGGGCCTTCTTCACAGATACGCAGTATTTT.

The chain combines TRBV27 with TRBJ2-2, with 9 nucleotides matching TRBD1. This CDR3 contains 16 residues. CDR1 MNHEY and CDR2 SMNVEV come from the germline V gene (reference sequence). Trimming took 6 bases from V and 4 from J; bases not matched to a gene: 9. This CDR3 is CASSLTGGVGTGELFF. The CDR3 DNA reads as TGTGCCAGCAGCCTTACAGGGGGCGTAGGCACCGGGGAGCTGTTTTTT.